Described below is a single T cell receptor (beta chain) sequence and its context. Cohorts were determined from participant-reported clinical history. The recovered donors of Cohort 3 showed two negative PCRs, clearance, or symptom resolution. This table comes from immunoSEQ multiplex PCR, and its TCRdb copy is limited to in-frame clones, with some not included. The sample comprises under 300,000 clones, roughly 84% of which are singletons, and 3.4% rests with the top ten. The data stem from a study of blood T cell repertoires in COVID-19. About the research overall: There were acute and convalescent COVID-19 samples, and they came from the United States, Italy and Spain.

The CDR3 loop spans 14 amino acids. The V and J ends lost 7 bases and 6 bases respectively, with 19 bases between them. Per germline, CDR1 MGHDK and CDR2 SYGVNS. The gene calls are TRBV25-1 and TRBJ2-7, with D possibly matching TRBD2 (5 bases). This sequence was found in a man between 50 and 59 years old who had recovered from COVID-19. The sample consisted of PBMCs or T cells enriched from blood (not recorded which). In nucleotides, the CDR3 is TGTGCCAGCACGGGGATAGGTGTGGCCTCCGAGCAGTACTTC. This translates into CASTGIGVASEQYF.